This T cell receptor (beta chain) was recovered during a study of OX40 agonist ivuxolimab in advanced cancers. Describing the broader study: Ivuxolimab, which targeted the costimulatory receptor OX40 (CD134), was an agonistic, fully human IgG2 monoclonal antibody. Intravenous ivuxolimab was administered to patients every 2 weeks at six dose levels: 0.01, 0.1, 0.3, 1.5, 3 and 10 mg/kg. Of the approximately 54 patients in dose escalation, about 20 had hepatocellular carcinoma, approximately 15 had melanoma, 9 had renal cell carcinoma and 9 had head and neck cancer. In the dose-escalation cohort, 82.7% of patients were male, and the mean age was around 60 years, with a range of about 20 to 79. Patients were allowed to have had prior anti-PD-1, anti-PD-L1 or anti-CTLA-4 therapy, and around 40% of the dose-escalation patients had previously received checkpoint inhibitors. Partial responses were achieved by three dose-escalation patients, of whom one had hepatocellular carcinoma and two had cutaneous melanoma. The purpose of peripheral TCRbeta sequencing was to test whether ivuxolimab changed TCR sequence diversity and led to clonal T-cell expansion. The paper describes the monotherapy dose-escalation part (N of about 52 patients) of the phase I trial of ivuxolimab.

For sequencing of the TCRbeta CDR3 region, genomic DNA was extracted from the sorted cells. TCRbeta CDR3 regions were sequenced using the immunoSEQ Assay. The table comes from immuneACCESS by way of TCRdb, which keeps in-frame sequences with V and J called. Part of the clones is missing from these tables; in studies checked, under half for an unresolved V gene and the rest for unknown reasons. For this sample there are fewer than 35,000 clones; 74% appear just once. The top ten constitute 12% of the sample. A distance of 9 bases separates the germline ends of V and J, which lose 3 bases and 0 bases respectively. Including cysteine and phenylalanine, the CDR3 has 15 amino acids. Kept here is only the CDR3 DNA, which spans 45 bases and is read in frame from base 1. CDR1 and CDR2, per the germline V gene, are MDHEN and SYDVKM. Patients with a history of autoimmune disease or receiving systemic immunosuppression were excluded from the trial. Peripheral blood for TCR sequencing was drawn from every dose cohort at baseline, at cycle 4 day 1 and at cycle 7 day 1. The samples were drawn from a first-in-human, open-label, multicenter phase I dose-escalation trial of ivuxolimab. Adults with locally advanced or metastatic melanoma, renal cell carcinoma, hepatocellular carcinoma or head and neck squamous cell carcinoma were enrolled in the trial. Before TCR sequencing, CD4+ T cells and CD8+ T cells were sorted from peripheral blood as separate populations.

Concerning this clone itself: Its recognized antigen is unknown. No base quality values were provided; no much bigger clone lies one nucleotide off.

Findings and caveats that apply to the study as a whole: Which antigens the clonally expanded peripheral T cells were specific for was not determined. At doses of 0.1 to 3.0 mg/kg, clonal expansion of both CD4+ and CD8+ T cells in blood was seen between baseline and week 6. Low levels of normalized T-cell clonal expansion were also seen in some nonresponding patients. After ivuxolimab, CD8+ T cells had more expanded clones than CD4+ T cells on average. In the 0.1-3.0 mg/kg groups, partial responders had among the lowest normalized peripheral clonal expansion, particularly in CD8+ T cells.

The rearranged chain carries TRBV28 and TRBJ2-1, with TRBD2 as a weak D call on 5 bases. The receptor's source is an adult with an advanced solid tumor such as melanoma, head and neck, liver or kidney cancer. The sample was CD4+ or CD8+ T cells sorted from blood, taken in a trial of the OX40 agonist ivuxolimab. Here the CDR3 is given as CASSFWRSSYNEQFF. The sequence in DNA is TGTGCCAGCAGTTTTTGGAGGAGCTCCTACAATGAGCAGTTCTTC.